These T cell receptor beta chains were read from a single sample in a study of T cell changes during pregnancy in multiple sclerosis. Data came from immunoSEQ multiplex PCR; TCRdb stores just in-frame clones and leaves some out. The sample carries tens of thousands of clones, roughly 89% recorded once. Sequenced material: peripheral blood, taken in the second trimester of pregnancy. These receptors originate from a female donor with multiple sclerosis, enrolled in a pregnancy study. Both conserved end residues are part of each CDR3. Each record gives: D gene, clone size, CDR3 length, J gene, V gene, CDR3 DNA, CDR3 protein. D genes are given only for firm matches. Not every row has a clone size; where given, it reads once, few, many or a size class.

d_call: TRBD2; clone_size: -; cdr3_length: 15; j_call: TRBJ2-3; v_call: TRBV6-1; cdr3_nt: TGTGCCAGCAGCGCGACTAGCCCTAGCACAGATACGCAGTATTTT; cdr3_aa: CASSATSPSTDTQYF
d_call: -; clone_size: -; cdr3_length: 15; j_call: TRBJ1-1; v_call: TRBV27; cdr3_nt: TGTGCCAGCAGTCGGAGCAGCCCCCGAGGCACTGAAGCTTTCTTT; cdr3_aa: CASSRSSPRGTEAFF
d_call: TRBD1; clone_size: -; cdr3_length: 12; j_call: TRBJ2-7; v_call: TRBV19; cdr3_nt: TGTGCCAGTAGCCTTGGGACAGGGGACGTGTACTTC; cdr3_aa: CASSLGTGDVYF
d_call: TRBD1; clone_size: -; cdr3_length: 13; j_call: TRBJ2-1; v_call: TRBV29-1; cdr3_nt: TGCAGCACCGACAGGGGGTCAAGCAATGAGCAGTTCTTC; cdr3_aa: CSTDRGSSNEQFF
d_call: -; clone_size: -; cdr3_length: 15; j_call: TRBJ1-6; v_call: TRBV6-5; cdr3_nt: TGTGCCAGCAGTCTCTCCGGGACTTCTCTTTCACCCCTCCACTTT; cdr3_aa: CASSLSGTSLSPLHF
d_call: -; clone_size: once; cdr3_length: 14; j_call: TRBJ2-3; v_call: TRBV6-6; cdr3_nt: TGTGCCAGCAGTTACTATCCTCTCACAGATACGCAGTATTTT; cdr3_aa: CASSYYPLTDTQYF
d_call: -; clone_size: -; cdr3_length: 16; j_call: TRBJ2-7; v_call: TRBV6-5; cdr3_nt: TGTGCCAGCAGTTCCCGTCGTAGGGGGAGCTCCTACGAGCAGTACTTC; cdr3_aa: CASSSRRRGSSYEQYF
d_call: TRBD2; clone_size: -; cdr3_length: 14; j_call: TRBJ2-5; v_call: TRBV19; cdr3_nt: TGTGCCAGTAGCGCCCGGGAGGTCCAAGAGACCCAGTACTTC; cdr3_aa: CASSAREVQETQYF
d_call: -; clone_size: -; cdr3_length: 14; j_call: TRBJ2-7; v_call: TRBV18; cdr3_nt: TGTGCCAGCTCACTAGGACAGACCGCCTACGAGCAGTACTTC; cdr3_aa: CASSLGQTAYEQYF
d_call: -; clone_size: -; cdr3_length: 14; j_call: TRBJ2-7; v_call: TRBV19; cdr3_nt: TGTGCCAGTAGTCCCAGACAGGTATCCTACGAGCAGTACTTC; cdr3_aa: CASSPRQVSYEQYF
d_call: -; clone_size: -; cdr3_length: 14; j_call: TRBJ2-2; v_call: TRBV6-5; cdr3_nt: TGTGCCAGCAGTCTCTCCGTTTTCACCGGGGAGCTGTTTTTT; cdr3_aa: CASSLSVFTGELFF
d_call: -; clone_size: -; cdr3_length: 16; j_call: TRBJ2-7; v_call: TRBV4-2; cdr3_nt: TGTGCCAGCAGCCAAGATATAGGTGGGAGCACCGACGAGCAGTACTTC; cdr3_aa: CASSQDIGGSTDEQYF
d_call: -; clone_size: -; cdr3_length: 13; j_call: TRBJ2-7; v_call: TRBV2; cdr3_nt: TGTGCCAGCAGTAAAAACAGGGAGTACGAGCAGTACTTC; cdr3_aa: CASSKNREYEQYF
d_call: TRBD2; clone_size: few; cdr3_length: 15; j_call: TRBJ2-1; v_call: TRBV6-1; cdr3_nt: TGTGCCAGCAGTGAAGAGGCGGGAGGGTACAATGAGCAGTTCTTC; cdr3_aa: CASSEEAGGYNEQFF
d_call: TRBD2; clone_size: few; cdr3_length: 15; j_call: TRBJ2-2; v_call: TRBV7-7; cdr3_nt: TGTGCTAGCAGCTTAGAACTAGCGGGAGCCGGGGAGCTGTTTTTT; cdr3_aa: CASSLELAGAGELFF
d_call: -; clone_size: -; cdr3_length: 15; j_call: TRBJ1-5; v_call: TRBV18; cdr3_nt: TGTGCCAGCTCACCAGGCGCGGATAGCAATCAGCCCCAGCATTTT; cdr3_aa: CASSPGADSNQPQHF
d_call: -; clone_size: few; cdr3_length: 13; j_call: TRBJ1-6; v_call: TRBV4-1; cdr3_nt: TGCGCCAGCAGCCAAGAGCGTACGACACCCCTCCACTTT; cdr3_aa: CASSQERTTPLHF
d_call: -; clone_size: -; cdr3_length: 13; j_call: TRBJ1-1; v_call: TRBV18; cdr3_nt: TGTGCCAGCTCACCACTGCTAAACACTGAAGCTTTCTTT; cdr3_aa: CASSPLLNTEAFF
d_call: -; clone_size: -; cdr3_length: 16; j_call: TRBJ2-4; v_call: TRBV11-2; cdr3_nt: TGTGCCAGCAGCTTAGTTTTGGGACTAGCCAAAAACATTCAGTACTTC; cdr3_aa: CASSLVLGLAKNIQYF
d_call: TRBD1; clone_size: -; cdr3_length: 12; j_call: TRBJ1-1; v_call: TRBV10-2; cdr3_nt: TGCGCCAGCAGTGGTCAGGGGGCACAAGCTTTCTTT; cdr3_aa: CASSGQGAQAFF
d_call: TRBD1; clone_size: -; cdr3_length: 13; j_call: TRBJ1-5; v_call: TRBV6-5; cdr3_nt: TGTGCCACGTCGCCGACAGGGCAAGAGCCCCAGCATTTT; cdr3_aa: CATSPTGQEPQHF
d_call: -; clone_size: -; cdr3_length: 15; j_call: TRBJ1-2; v_call: TRBV7-2; cdr3_nt: TGTGCCAGCAGCTTAACGGGGGGTAGTGGCTATGGCTACACCTTC; cdr3_aa: CASSLTGGSGYGYTF
d_call: -; clone_size: -; cdr3_length: 15; j_call: TRBJ1-1; v_call: TRBV5-1; cdr3_nt: TGCGCCAGCAGGGGGATGACAGGACTTAACACTGAAGCTTTCTTT; cdr3_aa: CASRGMTGLNTEAFF
d_call: -; clone_size: once; cdr3_length: 15; j_call: TRBJ2-3; v_call: TRBV5-6; cdr3_nt: TGTGCCAGCAGCTTGTGGGCCAGGGGAACAGATACGCAGTATTTT; cdr3_aa: CASSLWARGTDTQYF
d_call: TRBD2; clone_size: -; cdr3_length: 16; j_call: TRBJ2-1; v_call: TRBV19; cdr3_nt: TGTGCCAGCAAAGGGGGACTAGCGGGAGTTAAGAATGAGCAGTTCTTC; cdr3_aa: CASKGGLAGVKNEQFF
d_call: -; clone_size: -; cdr3_length: 16; j_call: TRBJ2-5; v_call: TRBV5-1; cdr3_nt: TGCGCCAGCAGCCGTGCGACAGGAGAGTACCAAGAGACCCAGTACTTC; cdr3_aa: CASSRATGEYQETQYF
d_call: -; clone_size: -; cdr3_length: 14; j_call: TRBJ2-7; v_call: TRBV11-2; cdr3_nt: TGTGCCAGCAGCTTAGCTTCGGGCTCCTACGAGCAGTACTTC; cdr3_aa: CASSLASGSYEQYF
d_call: -; clone_size: -; cdr3_length: 12; j_call: TRBJ1-1; v_call: TRBV30; cdr3_nt: TGTGCCTGGAGTGAAGTCCAGACTGAAGCTTTCTTT; cdr3_aa: CAWSEVQTEAFF